The sequence of this TCR beta chain was determined in a study of CXCR3-negative and CXCR3-positive naive CD8 T cells. Study-level findings and limits: Memory cells differed in TRBV-TRBJ usage, but naive CXCR3-negative and CXCR3-positive cells had similar usage.

Of note for this clonotype: What it recognizes is unknown.

The libraries of TRB cDNA were prepared using 5' RACE with UMI labels. From the 5' RACE reads, TCRdb lists one entry per CDR3 protein and no DNA. The listing records 40,000 to 45,000 distinct CDR3 sequences. The CDR3 runs to 17 residues. CDR1 is SGHAT, CDR2 FQNNGV, per germline. This TCR was recovered from a human donor in good health. Some clones in this sample may be carry-over from other donors' samples. This chain uses TRBV11-2 with TRBJ2-5; the D call of TRBD2 rests on TCRdb alone, since no DNA is present to check it. Material: naive CXCR3- CD8+ T cells from blood. Stated subset: CD45RO-CCR7+CD27+CD95- naive CD8+ T cells lacking CXCR3 (TNR3-). CDR3 loop: CASSLGGFALSQETQYF.